What follows are 5 T cell receptor beta chains derived from one specimen sequenced in a study of T-cell reconstitution after alpha-beta-depleted transplantation in children. A TCRbeta library incorporating unique molecular identifiers was prepared. TCRdb analysed the PCR reads with MiXCR anew, one entry per CDR3 protein. The table includes 600,000 to 700,000 distinct CDR3 sequences, under 15% detected once. Sequencing was performed on PBMCs, taken before TCRalphabeta/CD19-depleted stem cell transplant. These receptors were obtained from a girl aged 2 to 9 with congenital amegakaryocytic thrombocytopenia, due to receive a stem cell transplant.

In its sample, this clonotype was seen a few times. V usage is TRBV20-1 and J usage is TRBJ2-1; a possible D gene is TRBD2 (5 bases). Germline CDR1 and CDR2: DFQATT and SNEGSKA (reference sequence). Trimming removed 2 bases at V and 2 bases at J, with 16 bases between. The CDR3 is 16 amino acids. The CDR3 loop is CSARPLGSPPYNEQFF. CDR3 DNA: TGCAGTGCTAGACCCCTTGGGAGCCCCCCCTACAATGAGCAGTTCTTC.

This clonotype was detected only a few times. This chain connects TRBV20-1 to TRBJ2-1; the match to TRBD1 covers 9 bases. The CDR3 has 18 amino acids. The trim removed 0 bases at V and 5 bases at J, leaving 14 bases unmatched. Looked up from germline, CDR1 is DFQATT and CDR2 is SNEGSKA (reference sequence). The CDR3 is CSARDFSGQGPGNNEQFF. The CDR3 region has the DNA TGCAGTGCTAGAGATTTCTCGGGACAGGGCCCTGGTAACAATGAGCAGTTCTTC.

There are many counts of this clonotype. The chain has TRBV12-3 or TRBV12-4 and TRBJ2-3; a weak D match, TRBD1 (5 bases). Trimming stripped 5 bases from V and 8 bases from J, with 8 bases between. CDR3 length equals 11 residues. The CDR3 is CASSQRGTQYF. CDR3 nucleotide sequence: TGTGCCAGCAGTCAAAGGGGTACGCAGTATTTT.

The table lists this clonotype with many counts. This sequence joins TRBV7-6 and TRBJ2-2, with 7 bases that match TRBD1. Germline V gene data show CDR1 as SGHVS and CDR2 as FNYEAQ. This CDR3 contains 16 residues. With 7 bases clipped from V and 4 bases from J, the junction kept 12 bases outside the gene matches. The DNA of the CDR3 is TGTGCCAGCACAAATTATAGACAGGGTTCCACCGGGGAGCTGTTTTTT. Protein sequence: CASTNYRQGSTGELFF.

This clonotype came up many times. The chain joins TRBV12-3 or TRBV12-4 to TRBJ2-1, with D unresolved. Trimming stripped 4 bases from V and 9 bases from J, with 10 bases between. This CDR3 region has 12 residues. The CDR3 loop reads CASSSVDGEQFF. The DNA for the CDR3 is TGTGCCAGCAGTTCGGTGGACGGTGAGCAGTTCTTC.